This T cell receptor (beta chain) emerged from a study of blood T cell repertoires in COVID-19 (dated by TCRdb to 2020 to 2022). Study-wide context: Collaborator samples came from the United States, Italy and Spain and covered acute and convalescent phases of COVID-19. The prospective study material was composed of cDNA or gDNA derived from T cells, B-cell-depleted T cells, or PBMCs. Where available, HLA class I and class II types were taken from metadata supplied by the sample provider and were not determined by assay-based typing. Subjects who had been exposed to COVID-19, were actively infected with it, or had recovered from it provided the deeply sampled blood TCRbeta repertoires that made up the dataset. A freely available public database, intended as a resource for researchers studying the immune response to SARS-CoV-2, is where the repertoires were released. Samples came from the ongoing ImmuneRACE study (first 160 participants) plus 1,254 subjects from 6 global collaborators. Nearly every sample came with metadata listing a de-identified subject ID, COVID-19 status, age in years and sex.

General conclusions and limits of the study: The quantity of clinical and demographic metadata differed by source and by participant and was supplied without curation.

The collaborating institutions used their own protocols to collect whole blood in K2EDTA tubes. For TCRbeta analysis, collaborators shipped samples as frozen whole blood, isolated PBMCs, or DNA extracted from either of those sample types. TCRbeta CDR3 regions were amplified from genomic DNA by means of the immunoSEQ Assay, a bias-controlled multiplex PCR. In the original analysis: Nucleated cell counts per sample were estimated from amplification of reference gene primers within the assay. To quantify the absolute abundance of each unique TCRbeta CDR3 rearrangement, sequence reads were collapsed and filtered. For each sample, productive Simpson clonality was calculated as the square root of Simpson's diversity index across productive rearrangements. The immuneACCESS repertoire file appears here via TCRdb, limited to in-frame rearrangements. These files lack a portion of the clones; in checked studies, under half of the deficit traces to unresolved V genes, and the cause of the others is not known. V and J calls and clone size are copied from that table; D and trimming were computed from the DNA. The sample profile shows 51,000 or so clones; roughly 90% of them were found once. The ten largest make up approximately 12% of the sample.

V is pared back by 0 bases and J by 11 bases, with 8 bases lying between the germline termini. The germline V gene (reference sequence) yields LNHDA for CDR1 and SQIVND for CDR2. The CDR3 sequence holds 13 residues, the cysteine and phenylalanine included. The kept DNA is CDR3 alone, 39 bases in frame from the first base. As for this clone: The antigen this receptor binds is unknown. Per-nucleotide qualities are absent, and no much larger clonotype sits a single base away.

This receptor was taken from an elderly man with acute or convalescent COVID-19. This receptor chain uses TRBV19 and TRBJ1-6; the D gene identity is not certain. Material: peripheral blood. In nucleotide form, the sequence is TGTGCCAGTAGTATAGACTTCCAGGCACCCCTCCACTTT. Translated, this gives CASSIDFQAPLHF. This CDR3, with the reference TRBV19 and TRBJ1-6 proteins standing in past its ends, gives the full variable domain DGGITQSPKYLFRKEGQNVTLSCEQNLNHDAMYWYRQDPGQGLRLIYYSQIVNDFQKGDIAEGYSVSREKKESFPLTVTSAQKNPTAFYLCASSIDFQAPLHFGNGTRLTVT.